A selection of T cell receptor beta chains follows, all from one sample in a study of blood T cell repertoires in COVID-19. The method was immunoSEQ multiplex PCR; TCRdb's version includes in-frame clones alone and lacks a portion of them. The data show about 130,000 clones, approximately 86% seen once. The sample consisted of peripheral blood. The receptors derive from a woman between 50 and 59 years old who had recovered from COVID-19. The CDR3 runs from the conserved cysteine through the conserved F or W.

>TRBJ1-6|TRBV6-1
CASSDILGAPLHF
>TRBJ1-1|TRBV7-8
CASSRGHQALRVNTEAFF
>TRBJ2-5|TRBV11-1
CASSFRLAKETQYF
>TRBJ2-7|TRBV9
CASSVAAGYEQYF
>TRBJ1-6|TRBV7-3
CASSLTGRNSPLHF
>TRBJ2-2|TRBV11-3
CASSARGGTSGNTGELFF
>TRBJ2-3|TRBV2
CASSKDRDKYF
>TRBJ1-1|TRBV24-1
CATRSRQGYDAEAFF
>TRBJ1-5|TRBV6-5
CASRLTQPQHF
>TRBJ1-4|TRBV30
CAAGGGLIIYEKLFF
>TRBJ2-7|TRBV6-4
CASSDRGFYEQYF
>TRBJ1-2|TRBV5-1
CASSLNRGGYTF
>TRBJ2-2|TRBV2
CASSSLTGVNTGELFF
>TRBJ1-1|TRBV2
CASLRTVNTEAFF
>TRBJ1-2|TRBV3-1/TRBV3-2
CASSRRQGSYGYTF
>TRBJ1-6|TRBV12-3/TRBV12-4
CASRAVSNSPLHF
>TRBJ2-2|TRBV21-1
CASSKGGGGNTGELFF
>TRBJ2-4|TRBV7-9
CASSVTGEDIQYF
>TRBJ1-1|TRBV11-3
CASSDRVGTEAFF
>TRBJ2-2|TRBV11-3
CASSSIRGMNTGELFF
>TRBJ1-4|TRBV5-4
CATSRSFRDSNEKLFF
>TRBJ2-2|TRBV5-4
CASSLGAGTGVIAGELFF
>TRBJ1-3|TRBV5-1
CASSSGQGTRSGNTIYF
>TRBJ1-5|TRBV2
CASSENRGDQPQHF
>TRBJ1-1|TRBV6-6
CASSYGSGSTEAFF
>TRBJ1-2|TRBV4-2
CASSQTKTGLGYGYTF
>TRBJ1-5|TRBV12-5
CASGLVQGRPYSNQPQHF
>TRBJ2-5|TRBV19
CASSTSETQYF
>TRBJ2-7|TRBV10-3
CAIRGQKVPYEQYF
>TRBJ1-1|TRBV3-1/TRBV3-2
CASSQEGRGTEAFF
>TRBJ1-4|TRBV30
CAWSWASRNEKLFF
>TRBJ2-2|TRBV5-4
CASSQWTDTGELFF
>TRBJ2-7|TRBV6-5
CASSYSRHQDEQYF
>TRBJ1-1|TRBV7-6
CASSLGGGRVGVSESFF
>TRBJ2-5|TRBV11-1
CASSLRLAGGQETQYF
>TRBJ2-7|TRBV19
CASSIDKLSGTYEQYF
>TRBJ2-1|TRBV4-3
CASSQESSSYNEQFF
>TRBJ2-2|TRBV28
CASRTSLAGSATGELFF
>TRBJ2-5|TRBV5-4
CASSFGGERETQYF
>TRBJ1-2|TRBV19
CASSIRDRSSSAF
>TRBJ1-1|TRBV6-5
CASRYGRGTEAFF
>TRBJ1-2|TRBV4-3
CASSPQGHYGYTF